These 28 T cell receptor beta chains were all obtained from the same sample, sequenced in a study of regulatory T cells in long-lasting Graves disease. Time point meaning: newly diagnosed GD, antithyroid drugs for less than 3 months. RNA isolated from PBMCs was used to make the TCR library. Combining iRepertoire HTBI primers with Arm-PCR of CDR3 regions, the authors built TCR beta libraries. TCRdb passed the multiplex PCR reads through MiXCR, listing each CDR3 protein once. The sample gives about 500,000 distinct CDR3 sequences, about 11% of which show up once; 8% to 10% is in the top ten. These data were likewise used in another study, on T cells in Graves' hyperthyroidism and ophthalmopathy.

The sequenced sample was peripheral blood mononuclear cells (PBMCs), obtained at new diagnosis, from a patient treated with antithyroid drugs. These receptors were obtained from a woman in her twenties or thirties with Graves disease.

This clonotype was counted only a few times. V usage is TRBV16 and J usage is TRBJ2-7, with 8 bases that match TRBD1. This CDR3 has 16 residues. Per the germline V gene, CDR1 is KGHSY and CDR2 is FQNENV. Trimming at V came to 0 bases and at J to 6 bases, leaving 10 bases not matched to a gene. This CDR3 is CASSQSPTGTGPEQYF. For the CDR3, the DNA is TGTGCCAGCAGCCAATCCCCTACAGGGACAGGTCCCGAGCAGTACTTC.

Note on this clonotype: This may be a read error, as it is one base from a much larger clone. This CDR3 is missing its conserved last phenylalanine or tryptophan, likely due to a read error. The chain has TRBV7-2 and TRBJ2-1, with a tentative D call TRBD1 (6 bases). The V and J ends lost 5 bases and 2 bases respectively, with 13 bases between them. CDR3 length equals 15 residues. Germline assignment: CDR1 SGHTA and CDR2 FQGNSA. The CDR3 nucleotides read TGTGCCAGCAGCCCCAGGGGTGGGGCCTACAATGAGCAGTTCCTC. It is translated as CASSPRGGAYNEQFL.

The rearrangement links TRBV5-1 to TRBJ1-2; TRBD1 is a possible D gene (5 bases). V was shortened by 4 bases and J by 1 base, with 11 bases between the two germline ends. Per the germline V gene, CDR1 is SGHRS and CDR2 is YFSETQ. The CDR3 extends over 14 amino acids. For the CDR3, the DNA is TGCGCCAGCAGCCTCTACAGGTTTAACTATGGCTACACCTTC. Its protein product is CASSLYRFNYGYTF.

This clonotype was detected many times. J is TRBJ2-1 and V is TRBV5-6, with 9 positions matching TRBD2. The CDR3 has 17 residues. Germline CDR1 SGHDT, CDR2 YYEEEE. The V segment lost 1 base and the J segment 3 bases; nucleotides outside the gene matches: 8. The CDR3 region is CASSLLSWTSVYNEQFF. CDR3 nucleotides: TGTGCCAGCAGCTTGTTGTCCTGGACTAGCGTCTACAATGAGCAGTTCTTC.

As regards this clonotype: At one end the junction does not follow the germline gene, possibly because of a read error. This chain links TRBV20-1 with TRBJ2-5; 8 bases are a match to TRBD2. The J call could be wrong; TRBJ2-1 is a better fit for the DNA end. Germline V lookup: CDR1 DFQATT, CDR2 SNEGSKA (reference sequence). CDR3 size: 15 residues. CDR3 DNA sequence: TGCAGTGCGAGCAGCGGGGGCTGGGGCAACAATGGGCAGTTCTTC. Protein product: CSASSGGWGNNGQFF.

V is TRBV11-2 and J is TRBJ1-1; D possibly corresponds to TRBD1 (6 bases). The CDR3 is made up of 14 amino acids. Germline V gene lookup returns CDR1 SGHAT and CDR2 FQNNGV. The V end was cut by 2 bases, the J end by 4 bases, with 11 bases between. The CDR3, as DNA: TGTGCCAGCAGCTTAAGCAGGGGTACCACTGAAGCTTTCTTT. Residues: CASSLSRGTTEAFF.

The V call is TRBV7-9, the J call TRBJ1-5, with D uncertain. Between the trimmed V and J ends, which lost 8 bases and 4 bases, there was a span of 9 bases. Germline V gene lookup returns CDR1 SEHNR and CDR2 FQNEAQ (reference sequence). The length of the CDR3 is 12 residues. DNA of the CDR3: TGTGCCAGCCGCCGCTGGAATCAGCCCCAGCATTTT. As protein: CASRRWNQPQHF.

This clonotype was found many times. The chain uses TRBV2 and TRBJ1-5; maybe TRBD1 (6 bases). The germline V and J ends were trimmed by 1 base and 5 bases, with 9 bases remaining between them. Germline V gives CDR1 SNHLY, CDR2 FYNNEI. The CDR3 spans 14 residues. DNA of the CDR3: TGTGCCAGCAGTGAAGAGGGGGAATATCAGCCCCAGCATTTT. This gives the protein CASSEEGEYQPQHF. Full variable domain (remainder filled in from reference TRBV2 and TRBJ1-5): EPEVTQTPSHQVTQMGQEVILRCVPISNHLYFYWYRQILGQKVEFLVSFYNNEISEKSEIFDDQFSVERPDGSNFTLKIRSTKLEDSAMYFCASSEEGEYQPQHFGDGTRLSIL.

This clonotype turned up a few times. This chain joins TRBV29-1 and TRBJ1-1; no firm D call. The CDR3 loop spans 14 amino acids. From germline, CDR1 is SQVTM and CDR2 ANQGSEA. V was clipped by 0 bases and J by 3 bases, with 11 bases between them. CDR3 residues: CSVEDRLGYTEAFF. The CDR3 DNA sequence: TGCAGCGTTGAAGATCGGCTGGGGTACACTGAAGCTTTCTTT.

This clonotype occurred a few times. This sequence joins TRBV20-1 and TRBJ1-5, with unresolved D. The CDR3 contains 14 residues. The V gene lost 2 bases and the J gene lost 10 bases, with 18 bases spanning the gap. CDR1 DFQATT and CDR2 SNEGSKA come from the germline V gene (reference sequence). CDR3 loop: CSARTRGVGQPQHF. DNA of the CDR3: TGCAGTGCTAGAACACGTGGGGTTGGCCAACCCCAGCATTTT.

This clonotype was seen only a few times. This chain links TRBV5-4 with TRBJ2-2, with 7 positions matching TRBD1. CDR3 length equals 17 residues. Per the germline V gene, CDR1 is SGHNT and CDR2 is YYREEE (reference sequence). The J segment lost 7 bases and the V segment lost 4 bases, leaving 16 bases of the junction unmatched. DNA of the CDR3: TGTGCCAGCAGCAGGGGCAGAGGGGGCCTAGTGGGCGGGGAGCTGTTTTTT. Translated, it gives CASSRGRGGLVGGELFF. The full variable domain, completed using reference TRBV5-4 and TRBJ2-2, is ETGVTQSPTHLIKTRGQQVTLRCSSQSGHNTVSWYQQALGQGPQFIFQYYREEENGRGNFPPRFSGLQFPNYSSELNVNALELDDSALYLCASSRGRGGLVGGELFFGEGSRLTVL.

At least ten counts were recorded for this clonotype. The rearrangement joins TRBV18 to TRBJ2-3, with a weak D call TRBD2 (6 bases). The germline gives CDR1 KGHSH, CDR2 LQKENI. CDR3 length equals 15 residues. Trimming pared 3 bases from V and 6 bases from J, leaving 16 bases between. CDR3: CASSPLARTSDTQYF. The CDR3 nucleotides read TGTGCCAGCTCACCCCTAGCGAGAACATCTGATACGCAGTATTTT.

This clonotype was seen ten or more times. This chain uses TRBV27 with TRBJ2-5; 8 bases align to TRBD2. Germline assignment: CDR1 MNHEY and CDR2 SMNVEV (reference sequence). The CDR3 is 14 residues long. The ends lost 3 bases at V and 5 bases at J; junction bases unmatched: 5. The CDR3 sequence: CASSFIGRGETQYF. The CDR3 region has the DNA TGTGCCAGCAGTTTTATCGGGAGGGGGGAGACCCAGTACTTC.

With respect to this clonotype: An end of the junction does not agree with germline; a read error may underlie this. V is TRBV27 and J is TRBJ2-2; D may be TRBD1 (6 bases). The germline gives CDR1 MNHEY, CDR2 SMNVEV (reference sequence). This CDR3 is 20 amino acids long. CDR3 nucleotide sequence: TGTGCCAGCAGTTTACCCCGGTCCAGGGGACGAGATGAACGAACCGGGGAGCTGTCTTTT. The encoded protein is CASSLPRSRGRDERTGELSF.

The table lists this clonotype with many counts. The chain uses TRBV9 and TRBJ1-2, with D possibly being TRBD1 (5 bases). V lost 6 bases and J lost 4, with 22 bases in between. There are 16 residues in the CDR3. Germline CDR1 SGDLS, CDR2 YYNGEE. This chain's CDR3 is CASKGAADSHFYGYTF. CDR3 coding DNA: TGTGCCAGCAAAGGGGCGGCAGATTCTCACTTCTATGGCTACACCTTC.

This clonotype has just a few counts. The J gene is TRBJ2-7, the V gene TRBV7-2; D could derive from TRBD1 or TRBD2 (5 bases each). The germline CDR1 and CDR2 sequences are SGHTA and FQGNSA. This CDR3 region has 15 residues. Trimming removed 6 bases at V and 2 bases at J, with 17 bases between. The CDR3 DNA sequence: TGTGCCAGCAGTCCCCTCTCCGGGACGACCTACGAGCAGTACTTC. Residues: CASSPLSGTTYEQYF.

This clonotype was detected only a few times. The genes are TRBV10-3 and TRBJ1-3; D unclear. V gave up 4 bases and J gave up 2 bases, with 18 bases separating them. Germline V gives CDR1 ENHRY, CDR2 SYGVKD. This CDR3 region has 17 residues. CDR3 DNA sequence: TGTGCCATCAGTGGCCGGGCCCCTGCCATTACTGGAAACACCATATATTTT. Translating gives CAISGRAPAITGNTIYF.

The chain uses TRBV7-9 and TRBJ2-1; the match to TRBD1 covers 9 bases. V lost 5 bases and J lost 4; bases outside the gene matches: 12. This CDR3 is 17 amino acids long. The germline gives CDR1 SEHNR, CDR2 FQNEAQ (reference sequence). The DNA of the CDR3 is TGTGCCAGCAGCCCCCGAAACGGACAGGGGACATACAATGAGCAGTTCTTC. It is translated as CASSPRNGQGTYNEQFF.

This clonotype was recorded a few times. DNA for the CDR3: TGTGCCAGCAGCGATGGGCCCTTGGAGCCCCAGCATTTT. This encodes CASSDGPLEPQHF. The chain has TRBV9 and TRBJ1-5; no clear D. CDR1 and CDR2 from the germline V gene are SGDLS and YYNGEE. The length of the CDR3 is 13 residues. V was clipped by 3 bases and J by 8 bases, with 12 bases between them.

This clonotype was counted ten times or more. The V gene is TRBV7-9, the J gene TRBJ1-3; D gene unclear. The germline V and J ends were trimmed by 8 bases and 1 base, with 0 bases remaining between them. Germline values: CDR1 SEHNR, CDR2 FQNEAQ (reference sequence). The CDR3 loop spans 10 amino acids. Here the CDR3 reads CASSGNTIYF. In DNA form, the CDR3 reads TGTGCCAGCTCTGGAAACACCATATATTTT.

This clonotype was seen repeatedly, ten times or more. The rearrangement joins TRBV18 to TRBJ2-3; D ambiguous. Germline V lookup: CDR1 KGHSH, CDR2 LQKENI. V lost 5 bases, J lost 5 bases, and 8 bases lay in between. The CDR3 is 12 residues long. Written as DNA, the CDR3 is TGTGCCAGCTCAGCAATGGGAGATACGCAGTATTTT. This encodes CASSAMGDTQYF.

This clonotype has a count of ten or more. The junction shows a germline mismatch at one end, possibly a read error. The chain has TRBV2 and TRBJ2-1; D uncertain. The V gene's germline CDR1 is SNHLY and CDR2 FYNNEI. The CDR3 loop spans 10 amino acids. CDR3 nucleotides: TGTGCCAGCAGCGATATCGGACCGATCTTC. Amino acids: CASSDIGPIF.

Only a few counts were recorded for this clonotype. V gene TRBV11-3 combines with J gene TRBJ2-3, with TRBD2 matching over 11 bases. V shed 3 bases and J 6 bases; nucleotides not matched to a gene: 5. The CDR3 has 15 residues. CDR1 is SGHNT and CDR2 is YENEEA in the germline V gene. CDR3 sequence: CASSFTSGSSDTQYF. CDR3 bases: TGTGCCAGCAGCTTTACTAGCGGGAGTTCTGATACGCAGTATTTT.

The J gene is TRBJ2-2, the V gene TRBV2; the D gene is possibly TRBD1 (6 bases). Germline V CDR1 and CDR2: SNHLY, FYNNEI. V lost 7 bases and J 1 base, leaving 10 bases between the germline ends. The CDR3 length is 14 residues. CDR3 amino acids: CASIGQKNTGELFF. The CDR3 DNA reads TGTGCCAGCATTGGACAGAAGAACACCGGGGAGCTGTTTTTT.

The table lists this clonotype with many counts. DNA of the CDR3: TGTGCCAGTAGTACCAGGGGGCACACCTACAATGAGCAGTTCTTC. Its protein is CASSTRGHTYNEQFF. The chain carries TRBV19 and TRBJ2-1; TRBD1 agrees at 8 bases. Per the germline V gene, CDR1 is LNHDA and CDR2 is SQIVND (reference sequence). The CDR3 spans 15 residues. V was pared by 4 bases and J by 2 bases, with 4 bases of the junction left unmatched.

A few counts support this clonotype. This clone may be a read error of a much larger clone one base away. V and J are TRBV11-2 and TRBJ2-7; the D is unclear. Germline V gene sequence: CDR1 SGHAT, CDR2 FQNNGV. The V gene lost 4 bases and the J gene lost 7 bases, with 14 bases spanning the gap. This CDR3 has 13 residues. This CDR3 is CASSSPGRREQYF. CDR3 nucleotides: TGTGCCAGCAGCTCGCCGGGCAGGAGAGAGCAGTACTTC. The whole variable domain, filled in from reference TRBV11-2 and TRBJ2-7, reads EAGVAQSPRYKIIEKRQSVAFWCNPISGHATLYWYQQILGQGPKLLIQFQNNGVVDDSQLPKDRFSAERLKGVDSTLKIQPAKLEDSAVYLCASSSPGRREQYFGPGTRLTVT.

Details on this clonotype: Mismatch with germline at one junction end may stem from a read error. The V gene is TRBV7-3, the J gene TRBJ2-5, with 13 bases that match TRBD2. The CDR3 runs to 15 residues. Germline V gives CDR1 SGHTA, CDR2 FQGTGA. The DNA of the CDR3 is TGTGCCAGCAGCTTAACAGGACTAGCGGGAGAGACCCATTACTTC. Its translation: CASSLTGLAGETHYF.

This clonotype was observed at least ten times. The rearrangement joins TRBV2 to TRBJ2-1; 9 nucleotides line up with TRBD2. V dropped 5 bases and J dropped 7; count of bases not matched to a gene: 18. This CDR3 comprises 18 residues. CDR1 and CDR2 (germline): SNHLY, FYNNEI. The CDR3 is CASSKLITAGGPKNEQFF. CDR3 DNA sequence: TGTGCCAGCAGTAAATTGATAACGGCGGGAGGGCCTAAAAATGAGCAGTTCTTC.